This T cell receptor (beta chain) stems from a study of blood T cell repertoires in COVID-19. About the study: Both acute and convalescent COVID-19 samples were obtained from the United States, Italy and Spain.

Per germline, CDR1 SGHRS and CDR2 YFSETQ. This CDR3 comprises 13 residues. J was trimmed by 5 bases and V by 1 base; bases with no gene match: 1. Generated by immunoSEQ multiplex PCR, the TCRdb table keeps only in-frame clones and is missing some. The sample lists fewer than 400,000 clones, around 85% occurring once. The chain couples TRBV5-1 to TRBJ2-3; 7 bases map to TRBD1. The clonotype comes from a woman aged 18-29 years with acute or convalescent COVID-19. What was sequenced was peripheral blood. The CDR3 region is CASSLNRGDTQYF. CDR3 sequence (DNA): TGCGCCAGCAGCTTGAACAGGGGAGATACGCAGTATTTT.